This T cell receptor beta chain is from a study of OX40 agonist ivuxolimab in advanced cancers. Any history of autoimmune disease or systemic immunosuppression disqualified patients. Findings and limits, study-wide: Some of the lowest clonal expansion was seen in partial responders at 0.1-3.0 mg/kg. CD4+ and CD8+ blood T cells expanded clonally by week 6 at 0.1 to 3.0 mg/kg.

V shed 2 bases, J shed 4 bases, and the junction held 5 bases outside the gene matches. This CDR3 spans 15 amino acids. The germline V gene has CDR1 MGHRA and CDR2 YSYEKL. Here immunoSEQ multiplex PCR was the method, and the copy in TCRdb shows in-frame clones only, minus some. The profile shows roughly 70,000 clones, 80% to 90% of them singletons. Worth noting for this clone: Its antigen is as yet unknown.

The receptor was isolated from an adult with an advanced solid tumor such as melanoma, head and neck, liver or kidney cancer. This chain joins TRBV4-1 and TRBJ2-1, with TRBD2 matching 7 bases. This specimen was CD4+ or CD8+ T cells sorted from blood, taken in a trial of the OX40 agonist ivuxolimab. This CDR3 reads CASSQSRTRYNEQFF. CDR3 nucleotides: TGCGCCAGCAGCCAATCGCGGACTAGGTACAATGAGCAGTTCTTC.